The 26 T cell receptor beta chains below were found in one sample sequenced in a study of cytomegalovirus exposure and HLA in healthy donors (dated by TCRdb to 2017 to 2019). The library was built by means of the immunoSEQ multiplex PCR assay. The source is immuneACCESS, and TCRdb retained only in-frame sequences with V and J called. Part of the clones is not carried over; for the studies checked, unresolved V genes explain less than half of this, and the remainder is unexplained. The table for this sample lists over 85,000 clones; roughly 87% of them were counted only once. Jointly, the top ten make up over 1.5% of the sample. The sample consisted of PBMCs. The origin of the receptors is a young woman in good health and CMV-seronegative.

The CDR3 reads CASTPEGQGPGYTF. The CDR3 coding sequence is TGTGCCAGCACCCCCGAGGGACAGGGCCCTGGCTACACCTTC. The V call is TRBV27, the J call TRBJ1-2, with 9 bases fitting TRBD1. Trimming cost V 7 bases and J 7 bases; bases outside gene matches: 10. From germline, CDR1 is MNHEY and CDR2 SMNVEV (reference sequence). The CDR3 consists of 14 residues.

V is TRBV2 and J is TRBJ1-5; D ambiguous. The length of the CDR3 is 14 residues. Trimming took 2 bases from V and 0 from J, leaving 5 bases between them. The germline V gene encodes CDR1 SNHLY and CDR2 FYNNEI. CDR3 nucleotide sequence: TGTGCCAGCAGTGAACAGGTTAGCAATCAGCCCCAGCATTTT. Amino acids: CASSEQVSNQPQHF.

V is TRBV10-3 and J is TRBJ1-1; 8 nucleotides agree with TRBD1. Looked up from germline, CDR1 is ENHRY and CDR2 is SYGVKD. With 10 bases clipped from V and 1 base from J, the junction kept 8 bases outside the gene matches. This CDR3 is built from 14 residues. The CDR3 DNA follows: TGTGCCACCAAGGAAGGACAGGGGAACACTGAAGCTTTCTTT. Translated: CATKEGQGNTEAFF.

This chain joins TRBV5-1 and TRBJ2-5; D uncertain. This CDR3 is built from 14 residues. V dropped 1 base and J dropped 4 bases, with 11 bases sitting between them. CDR1 and CDR2 (germline): SGHRS, YFSETQ. The CDR3: CASSLNFVGETQYF. The CDR3 DNA follows: TGCGCCAGCAGCTTGAACTTCGTCGGAGAGACCCAGTACTTC.

The chain recombines TRBV7-2 with TRBJ2-7, with 7 bases fitting TRBD2. CDR3 length: 16 residues. V was clipped by 5 bases and J by 1 base; unmatched bases: 11. Germline V lookup: CDR1 SGHTA, CDR2 FQGNSA. Here the CDR3 DNA reads TGTGCCAGCAGCCCCCGGCGGAGCGGGGTATCCTACGAGCAGTACTTC. As protein: CASSPRRSGVSYEQYF.

The chain joins TRBV9 to TRBJ1-1; a weak D match, TRBD1 (6 bases). Trimming removed 0 bases at V and 4 bases at J, with 13 bases between. Germline CDR1 is SGDLS and CDR2 is YYNGEE. The CDR3 is 15 residues long. CDR3 DNA sequence: TGTGCCAGCAGCGTAGAGTCAGGGGAGAGCACTGAAGCTTTCTTT. Encoded protein: CASSVESGESTEAFF. Using reference TRBV9 and TRBJ1-1 for the parts outside the CDR3, the full variable domain is DSGVTQTPKHLITATGQRVTLRCSPRSGDLSVYWYQQSLDQGLQFLIQYYNGEERAKGNILERFSAQQFPDLHSELNLSSLELGDSALYFCASSVESGESTEAFFGQGTRLTVV.

J is TRBJ1-1 and V is TRBV7-6, with D unclear. V lost 5 bases to trimming and J lost 1 base, with 8 bases between them. Germline V gene sequence: CDR1 SGHVS, CDR2 FNYEAQ. The CDR3 consists of 13 residues. This CDR3 is CASSPQANTEAFF. The DNA of the CDR3 is TGTGCCAGCAGCCCTCAGGCGAACACTGAAGCTTTCTTT. The complete variable domain, with remaining parts taken from reference TRBV7-6 and TRBJ1-1, reads GAGVSQSPRYKVTKRGQDVALRCDPISGHVSLYWYRQALGQGPEFLTYFNYEAQQDKSGLPNDRFSAERPEGSISTLTIQRTEQRDSAMYRCASSPQANTEAFFGQGTRLTVV.

A few counts support this clone. The gene calls are TRBV4-2 and TRBJ1-5; 7 positions agree with TRBD1. The CDR3 runs to 15 residues. V shed 0 bases and J 8 bases; nucleotides not matched to a gene: 7. Germline CDR1 and CDR2: LGHNA and YNFKEQ. CDR3 nucleotides: TGTGCCAGCAGCCAAGATGGGAAGGGGGCTGAGCCCCAGCATTTT. Its protein is CASSQDGKGAEPQHF.

The chain combines TRBV7-2 with TRBJ1-6, with D possibly TRBD1 on 5 matching bases. Trimming shortened V by 1 base and J by 1 base, and 11 bases separated the two germline ends. Germline CDR1 is SGHTA and CDR2 is FQGNSA. The CDR3 has 17 residues. CDR3 in amino acids: CASSLDPGGSYNSPLHF. The CDR3 nucleotides are TGTGCCAGCAGCTTAGATCCGGGGGGATCCTATAATTCACCCCTCCACTTT.

The gene calls are TRBV5-1 and TRBJ2-2, with a possible D match to TRBD1 (5 bases). The CDR3 consists of 17 residues. V was clipped by 1 base and J by 0 bases, with 13 bases between them. Germline V CDR1 and CDR2: SGHRS, YFSETQ. In DNA form, the CDR3 reads TGCGCCAGCAGCTTGAGTTGGACACGCGCGAACACCGGGGAGCTGTTTTTT. Amino acid sequence: CASSLSWTRANTGELFF.

This chain uses TRBV30 with TRBJ2-7; TRBD2 is a possible D gene (6 bases). The length of the CDR3 is 13 residues. The V and J ends lost 4 bases and 7 bases respectively, with 17 bases between them. CDR1 is GTSNPN, CDR2 SVGIG, per germline (reference sequence). The CDR3 region is CAWKPSFGGEQYF. The CDR3 region has the DNA TGTGCCTGGAAGCCCTCCTTTGGGGGGGAGCAGTACTTC.

The chain joins TRBV7-8 to TRBJ1-1, with D unclear. Germline V gives CDR1 SGHVS, CDR2 FQNEAQ. The V end was cut by 5 bases, the J end by 0 bases, with 10 bases between. The CDR3 extends over 14 amino acids. CDR3 in amino acids: CASSRGSLNTEAFF. In nucleotides, the CDR3 is TGTGCCAGCAGCCGCGGCAGCCTGAACACTGAAGCTTTCTTT.

The chain links TRBV5-1 to TRBJ1-3; 7 nucleotides line up with TRBD1. The CDR3 totals 16 residues. The germline gives CDR1 SGHRS, CDR2 YFSETQ. V lost 2 bases and J lost 0; bases outside the gene matches: 5. The DNA for the CDR3 is TGCGCCAGCAGCTTCCGACAGGGAGGCTCTGGAAACACCATATATTTT. Amino acids: CASSFRQGGSGNTIYF. Filled out from reference TRBV5-1 and TRBJ1-3, the complete variable domain reads KAGVTQTPRYLIKTRGQQVTLSCSPISGHRSVSWYQQTPGQGLQFLFEYFSETQRNKGNFPGRFSGRQFSNSRSEMNVSTLELGDSALYLCASSFRQGGSGNTIYFGEGSWLTVV.

The chain carries TRBV5-1 and TRBJ2-1; TRBD1 is a possible D gene (6 bases). V gave up 0 bases and J gave up 0 bases, with 7 bases separating them. CDR3 length: 15 amino acids. From germline, CDR1 is SGHRS and CDR2 YFSETQ. DNA for the CDR3: TGCGCCAGCAGCTTGGCAGGGGTCTCCTACAATGAGCAGTTCTTC. Protein sequence: CASSLAGVSYNEQFF.

J is TRBJ1-4 and V is TRBV6-6; 8 positions agree with TRBD1. This CDR3 region has 14 residues. The V gene end was trimmed by 6 bases and the J gene end by 3 bases; junction bases not matched to a gene: 3. Germline-derived CDR1 and CDR2 are MNHNY and SVGAGI (reference sequence). CDR3 region: CASSPTGANEKLFF. Written as DNA, the CDR3 is TGTGCCAGCAGCCCGACAGGGGCTAATGAAAAACTGTTTTTT.

CDR3 DNA sequence: TGTGCCACCAGCAGAGAGTCGGCAGGGGGTGAAAAACTGTTTTTT. Its translation: CATSRESAGGEKLFF. The chain joins TRBV15 to TRBJ1-4, with TRBD1 matching 7 bases. V was clipped by 0 bases and J by 7 bases; unmatched bases: 5. Germline lookup yields CDR1 LNHNV and CDR2 YYDKDF (reference sequence). The CDR3 totals 15 residues.

The chain employs TRBV7-6 and TRBJ2-1, with D possibly TRBD2 on 5 matching bases. Per germline, CDR1 SGHVS and CDR2 FNYEAQ. V lost 3 bases, J lost 1 base, and 7 bases lay in between. The CDR3 has 14 residues. The CDR3 protein is CASSFWRSYNEQFF. CDR3 nucleotide sequence: TGTGCCAGCAGCTTTTGGAGGTCCTACAATGAGCAGTTCTTC.

The CDR3 sequence is CASSSGQLRQPQHF. In nucleotides, the CDR3 is TGTGCCAGCTCATCCGGACAGCTTCGCCAGCCCCAGCATTTT. This sequence joins TRBV18 and TRBJ1-5; a possible D gene is TRBD1 (6 bases). Germline-derived CDR1 and CDR2 are KGHSH and LQKENI. Trimming pared 5 bases from V and 7 bases from J, leaving 15 bases between. The CDR3 has 14 amino acids.

The chain joins TRBV2 to TRBJ1-5; TRBD1 matches 8 bases. The V segment lost 6 bases and the J segment 5 bases; nucleotides outside the gene matches: 12. This CDR3 region has 16 residues. CDR1 and CDR2 (germline): SNHLY, FYNNEI. The CDR3: CASRRGTARGHQPQHF. In DNA form, the CDR3 reads TGTGCCAGCAGGAGGGGTACGGCCAGGGGGCATCAGCCCCAGCATTTT.

The chain joins TRBV5-6 to TRBJ1-2; D remains ambiguous. This CDR3 region has 13 residues. Looked up from germline, CDR1 is SGHDT and CDR2 is YYEEEE. Trimming shortened V by 4 bases and J by 7 bases, and 14 bases separated the two germline ends. The CDR3 protein is CASSPRREGGYTF. The DNA for the CDR3 is TGTGCCAGCAGCCCCCGGAGGGAGGGTGGCTACACCTTC.

The chain has TRBV27 and TRBJ1-4; TRBD1 is a possible D gene (6 bases). CDR3 size: 15 residues. Per germline, CDR1 MNHEY and CDR2 SMNVEV (reference sequence). V lost 6 bases to trimming and J lost 7 bases, with 18 bases between them. The CDR3 region is CASSALGRGGEKLFF. The CDR3 DNA reads as TGTGCCAGCAGCGCCCTAGGCAGGGGCGGTGAAAAACTGTTTTTT.

The V call is TRBV27, the J call TRBJ1-5; D might be TRBD1 (6 bases). Trimming removed 8 bases from V and 0 bases from J, with 14 bases in between. CDR1 and CDR2 from the germline V gene are MNHEY and SMNVEV (reference sequence). The CDR3 runs to 15 residues. In nucleotides, the CDR3 is TGTGCCAGCTCTCTCAGGGGCTATAGCAATCAGCCCCAGCATTTT. Translation gives CASSLRGYSNQPQHF.

The rearrangement uses TRBV7-2 and TRBJ1-2; 8 bases are a match to TRBD1. CDR1 is SGHTA, CDR2 FQGNSA, per germline. CDR3 length: 17 residues. V was pared by 0 bases and J by 4 bases, with 10 bases of the junction left unmatched. The CDR3 DNA sequence: TGTGCCAGCAGCTTAGCTTCCAGGGGGCTTCTCGGCTATGGCTACACCTTC. Its protein is CASSLASRGLLGYGYTF.

The rearrangement uses TRBV4-3 and TRBJ2-5; TRBD1 matches 11 bases. Per the germline V gene, CDR1 is LGHNA and CDR2 is YSLEER. V shed 0 bases, J shed 4 bases, and the junction held 4 bases outside the gene matches. The CDR3 covers 16 residues. The CDR3 DNA reads as TGCGCCAGCAGCCAAGACCCGGGGACAGGGGGAGAGACCCAGTACTTC. Translation gives CASSQDPGTGGETQYF.

V and J are TRBV6-5 and TRBJ1-1; no reliable D call. The germline V gene encodes CDR1 MNHEY and CDR2 SVGAGI. The CDR3 sequence is 14 residues long. Trimming removed 5 bases at V and 1 base at J, with 11 bases between. The CDR3 DNA sequence: TGTGCCAGCAGTCAACTCGGCGGGAACACTGAAGCTTTCTTT. It specifies CASSQLGGNTEAFF.

V and J are TRBV19 and TRBJ1-2; a possible D gene is TRBD1 (6 bases). The CDR3 consists of 14 residues. CDR1 is LNHDA, CDR2 SQIVND, per germline (reference sequence). The ends were cut back, 10 bases at V and 0 bases at J, with 15 bases in the middle. The CDR3 reads CATSGQLANYGYTF. In nucleotides, the CDR3 is TGTGCCACCTCCGGACAGTTAGCTAACTATGGCTACACCTTC.